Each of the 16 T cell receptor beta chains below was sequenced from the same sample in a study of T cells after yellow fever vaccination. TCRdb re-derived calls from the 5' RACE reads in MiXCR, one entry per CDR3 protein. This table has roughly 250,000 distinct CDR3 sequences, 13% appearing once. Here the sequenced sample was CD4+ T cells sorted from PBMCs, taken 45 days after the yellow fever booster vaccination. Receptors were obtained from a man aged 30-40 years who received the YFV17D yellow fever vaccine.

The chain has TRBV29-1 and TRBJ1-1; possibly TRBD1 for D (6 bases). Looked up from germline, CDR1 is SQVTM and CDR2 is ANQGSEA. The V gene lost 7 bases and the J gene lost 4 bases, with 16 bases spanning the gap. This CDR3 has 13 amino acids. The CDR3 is CSGTGFVGTEAFF. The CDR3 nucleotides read TGCAGCGGCACAGGGTTTGTTGGCACTGAAGCTTTCTTT.

CDR3 DNA sequence: TGCAGTGCCACGGGACTAGCGGTCCACGAGCAGTACTTC. This encodes CSATGLAVHEQYF. The J gene is TRBJ2-7, the V gene TRBV20-1, with 11 bases lining up with TRBD2. From germline, CDR1 is DFQATT and CDR2 SNEGSKA (reference sequence). The CDR3 loop spans 13 amino acids. V gave up 6 bases and J gave up 5 bases; unmatched junction bases: 6.

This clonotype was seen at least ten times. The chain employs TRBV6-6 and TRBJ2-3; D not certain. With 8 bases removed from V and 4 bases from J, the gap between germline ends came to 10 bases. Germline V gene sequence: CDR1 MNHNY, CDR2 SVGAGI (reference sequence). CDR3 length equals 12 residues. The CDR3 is CASRPQSDTQYF. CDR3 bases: TGTGCCAGCCGGCCTCAGTCAGATACGCAGTATTTT.

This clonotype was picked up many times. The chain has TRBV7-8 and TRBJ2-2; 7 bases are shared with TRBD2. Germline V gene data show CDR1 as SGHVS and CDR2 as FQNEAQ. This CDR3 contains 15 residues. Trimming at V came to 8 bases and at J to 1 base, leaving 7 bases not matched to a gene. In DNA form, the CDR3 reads TGTGCCAGCTCCCGATCGGGAGGGAACACCGGGGAGCTGTTTTTT. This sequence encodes CASSRSGGNTGELFF.

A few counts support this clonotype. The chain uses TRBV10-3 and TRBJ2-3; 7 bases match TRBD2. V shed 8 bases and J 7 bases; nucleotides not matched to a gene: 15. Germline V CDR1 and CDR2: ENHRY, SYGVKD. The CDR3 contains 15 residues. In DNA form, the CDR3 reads TGTGCCATCCAGCGGGATATGGTCTCGGGAAATACGCAGTATTTT. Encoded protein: CAIQRDMVSGNTQYF.

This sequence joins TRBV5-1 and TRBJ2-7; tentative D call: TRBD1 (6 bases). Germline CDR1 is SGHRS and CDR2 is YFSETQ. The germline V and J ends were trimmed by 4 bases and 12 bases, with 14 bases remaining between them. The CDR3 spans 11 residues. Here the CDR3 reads CASSREVTGYV. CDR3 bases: TGCGCCAGCAGCCGCGAAGTGACAGGGTACGTC.

This CDR3 is CSIRDVGFGGTEAFF. Here the CDR3 DNA reads TGCAGCATACGGGACGTGGGGTTCGGGGGCACTGAAGCTTTCTTT. The J gene is TRBJ1-1, the V gene TRBV29-1, with D possibly matching TRBD1 (5 bases). V shed 8 bases and J shed 4 bases, with 23 bases lying between them. The germline V gene encodes CDR1 SQVTM and CDR2 ANQGSEA. The CDR3 covers 15 residues.

CDR3 sequence: CATSDSAGPAPNTGELFF. CDR3 in DNA: TGTGCCACCAGTGATTCAGCGGGGCCAGCCCCAAACACCGGGGAGCTGTTTTTT. J is TRBJ2-2 and V is TRBV24-1; 7 bases map to TRBD2. The ends lost 2 bases at V and 2 bases at J; junction bases unmatched: 10. The CDR3 sequence is 18 residues long. Germline-derived CDR1 and CDR2 are KGHDR and SFDVKD.

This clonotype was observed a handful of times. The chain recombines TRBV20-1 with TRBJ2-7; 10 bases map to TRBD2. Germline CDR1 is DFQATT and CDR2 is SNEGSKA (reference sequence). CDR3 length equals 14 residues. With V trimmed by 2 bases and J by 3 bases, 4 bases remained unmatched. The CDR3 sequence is CSARKPSGSYEQYF. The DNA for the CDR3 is TGCAGTGCTAGAAAGCCTAGCGGGAGCTACGAGCAGTACTTC.

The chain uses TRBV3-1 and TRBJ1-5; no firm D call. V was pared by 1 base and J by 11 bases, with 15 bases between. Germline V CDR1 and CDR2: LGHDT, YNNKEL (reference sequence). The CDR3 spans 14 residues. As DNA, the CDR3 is TGTGCCAGCAGCCAAGGTGATCCCCCCCGGGCCCAGCATTTT. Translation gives CASSQGDPPRAQHF.

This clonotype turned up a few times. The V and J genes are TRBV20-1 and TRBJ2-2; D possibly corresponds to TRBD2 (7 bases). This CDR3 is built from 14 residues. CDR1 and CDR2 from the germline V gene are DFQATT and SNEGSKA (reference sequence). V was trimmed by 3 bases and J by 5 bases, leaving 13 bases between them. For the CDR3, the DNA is TGCAGTGCTAGGGGGGCTAGCGGAACCGGGGAGCTGTTTTTT. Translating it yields CSARGASGTGELFF.

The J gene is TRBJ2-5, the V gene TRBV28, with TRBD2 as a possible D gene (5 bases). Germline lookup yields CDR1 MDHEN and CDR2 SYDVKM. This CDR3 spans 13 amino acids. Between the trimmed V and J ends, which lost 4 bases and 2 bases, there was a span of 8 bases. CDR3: CASSWGVQETQYF. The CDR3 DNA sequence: TGTGCCAGCAGTTGGGGAGTACAAGAGACCCAGTACTTC.

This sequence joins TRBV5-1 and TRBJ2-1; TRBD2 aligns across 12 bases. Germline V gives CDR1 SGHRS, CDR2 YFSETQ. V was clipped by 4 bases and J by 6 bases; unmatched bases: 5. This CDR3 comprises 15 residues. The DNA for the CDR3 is TGCGCCAGCAGCGGCGGACTAGCGGGATCCAATGAGCAGTTCTTC. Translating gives CASSGGLAGSNEQFF.

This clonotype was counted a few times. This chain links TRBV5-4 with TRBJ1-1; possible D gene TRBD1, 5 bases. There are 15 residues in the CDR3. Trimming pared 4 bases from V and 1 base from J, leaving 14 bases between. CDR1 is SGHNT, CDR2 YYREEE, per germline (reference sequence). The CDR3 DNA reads TGTGCCAGCAGCCCTTACAGGACCTCGAACACTGAAGCTTTCTTT. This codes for CASSPYRTSNTEAFF.

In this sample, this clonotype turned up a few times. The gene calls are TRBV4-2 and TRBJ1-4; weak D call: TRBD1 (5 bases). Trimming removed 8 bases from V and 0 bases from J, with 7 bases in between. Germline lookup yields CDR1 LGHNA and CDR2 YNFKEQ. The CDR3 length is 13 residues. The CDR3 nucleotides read TGTGCCAGCGGGGCGTCAACTAATGAAAAACTGTTTTTT. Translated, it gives CASGASTNEKLFF.

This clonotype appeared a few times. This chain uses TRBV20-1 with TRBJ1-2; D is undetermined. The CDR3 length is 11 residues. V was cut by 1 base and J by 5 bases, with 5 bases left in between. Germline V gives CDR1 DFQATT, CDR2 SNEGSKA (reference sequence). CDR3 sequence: CSARVVYGYTF. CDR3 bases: TGCAGTGCTAGAGTCGTTTATGGCTACACCTTC.